The sequence of this T cell receptor beta chain was determined in a study of blood T cell repertoires in COVID-19. Study information: T cells, B-cell-depleted T cells, or PBMCs supplied cDNA or gDNA.

Original handling: Researchers report that nucleated cell counts were estimated from reference gene primer amplification. Sequenced by immunoSEQ multiplex PCR; TCRdb stores in-frame clones only, minus some. Clone size and the V and J calls come from that table; the DNA yielded D and trimming. The table records around 88,000 clones, roughly 75% of them present only once. CDR3 size: 14 residues. Germline V CDR1 and CDR2: MRHNA, SNTAGT. V was cut by 6 bases and J by 0 bases, with 10 bases left in between. The TCR comes from a man between 50 and 59 years old who had recovered from COVID-19. The chain employs TRBV6-4 and TRBJ2-3, with D perhaps matching TRBD2 (5 bases). Sequencing input: peripheral blood. In DNA, the CDR3 is TGTGCCAGCAGGGAGGCTTATAGCACAGATACGCAGTATTTT. Translating it yields CASREAYSTDTQYF.